These 23 T cell receptor beta chains originate from one sample sequenced in a study of control samples from healthy donors and cancer patients. The data were produced by immunoSEQ multiplex PCR, yet TCRdb's version contains in-frame clones alone and is incomplete. The sample gives some 71,000 clones, approximately 89% of which show up once; approximately 2.1% is in the top ten. Specimen: PBMCs. These receptors were obtained from a woman aged 50 to 60 with head and neck cancer.

The rearrangement uses TRBV7-2 and TRBJ1-2, with 8 bases that match TRBD1. Losses at the gene ends were 1 base for V and 7 bases for J; bases not matched to a gene: 8. Germline loops: CDR1 SGHTA, CDR2 FQGNSA. The CDR3 is 15 residues long. The CDR3 region has the DNA TGTGCCAGCAGCTTAGGAGGGACAGGTGATGGTGGCTACACCTTC. This codes for CASSLGGTGDGGYTF.

This clone was seen only once. The CDR3 here is CASSRGTPEKFF. The CDR3 DNA reads TGTGCCAGCAGCCGCGGGACACCCGAGAAGTTCTTC. The gene calls are TRBV7-9 and TRBJ2-1; D possibly matches TRBD1 or TRBD2 (6 bases each). The germline V and J ends were trimmed by 5 bases and 14 bases, with 16 bases remaining between them. The CDR3 spans 12 residues. CDR1 SEHNR and CDR2 FQNEAQ come from the germline V gene (reference sequence).

The chain combines TRBV27 with TRBJ1-1, with a possible D match to TRBD1 (5 bases). From germline, CDR1 is MNHEY and CDR2 SMNVEV (reference sequence). Deletions cut 0 bases from V and 5 bases from J, with 10 bases between. CDR3 length: 14 residues. Written as DNA, the CDR3 is TGTGCCAGCAGTTTATCGGGGGGTTGGACTGAAGCTTTCTTT. Its protein product is CASSLSGGWTEAFF.

This chain links TRBV9 with TRBJ2-7, with 7 bases fitting TRBD1. Losses at the gene ends were 4 bases for V and 2 bases for J; bases not matched to a gene: 9. This CDR3 has 15 amino acids. Germline loops: CDR1 SGDLS, CDR2 YYNGEE. The chain's CDR3 is CASSPGTARTYEQYF. CDR3 DNA: TGTGCCAGCAGCCCCGGGACAGCAAGGACCTACGAGCAGTACTTC.

The chain has TRBV18 and TRBJ2-1; D perhaps matches TRBD2 (5 bases). Germline CDR1 reads KGHSH; CDR2 reads LQKENI. The CDR3 contains 15 residues. The V end was cut by 2 bases, the J end by 4 bases, with 12 bases between. The CDR3 DNA sequence: TGTGCCAGCTCACCAACTATAACGGGATACAATGAGCAGTTCTTC. Amino acid sequence: CASSPTITGYNEQFF.

The chain combines TRBV27 with TRBJ1-1; D may be TRBD1 (6 bases). This CDR3 is 15 amino acids long. The germline V gene encodes CDR1 MNHEY and CDR2 SMNVEV (reference sequence). Trimming stripped 5 bases from V and 2 bases from J, with 15 bases between. CDR3 DNA: TGTGCCAGCAGTCCGGGGACACCAAAAAACACTGAAGCTTTCTTT. This codes for CASSPGTPKNTEAFF.

The chain combines TRBV19 with TRBJ1-3; 8 bases match TRBD1. Germline CDR1 reads LNHDA; CDR2 reads SQIVND (reference sequence). The ends lost 4 bases at V and 3 bases at J; junction bases unmatched: 5. The CDR3 is made up of 15 amino acids. CDR3: CASSTQGAGGNTIYF. In DNA, the CDR3 is TGTGCCAGTAGTACCCAGGGGGCAGGTGGAAACACCATATATTTT.

J is TRBJ1-2 and V is TRBV28, with TRBD1 matching 7 bases. In germline, CDR1 is MDHEN, CDR2 SYDVKM. The J segment lost 0 bases and the V segment lost 1 base, leaving 8 bases of the junction unmatched. There are 17 residues in the CDR3. CDR3 sequence reads: CASSLLTGLGTNYGYTF. The CDR3 DNA sequence: TGTGCCAGCAGTTTATTGACAGGGTTGGGAACTAACTATGGCTACACCTTC.

The chain carries TRBV5-5 and TRBJ1-4, with 9 bases identical to TRBD1. Germline V gene sequence: CDR1 SGHKS, CDR2 YYEKEE (reference sequence). The CDR3 spans 17 residues. Trimming removed 0 bases from V and 0 bases from J; junction bases left unmatched: 3. DNA of the CDR3: TGTGCCAGCAGCTTGGGGGGACAGGGACCAACTAATGAAAAACTGTTTTTT. Translation: CASSLGGQGPTNEKLFF.

This clone appeared a single time. The CDR3 sequence is CSASYTDNYGYTF. For the CDR3, the DNA is TGCAGTGCTAGTTATACAGATAACTATGGCTACACCTTC. The rearrangement joins TRBV20-1 to TRBJ1-2; D is undetermined. Germline CDR1 DFQATT, CDR2 SNEGSKA (reference sequence). Trimming removed 3 bases from V and 1 base from J, with 9 bases in between. The CDR3 runs 13 residues.

The CDR3 bases are TGTGCCAGCAGCCGGGAGGAAGACCGAATGTATGGCTACACCTTC. It is translated as CASSREEDRMYGYTF. The chain employs TRBV3-1 (or the pseudogene TRBV3-2) and TRBJ1-2; no definite D call. CDR1 is LGHDT and CDR2 is YNNKEL in the germline V gene (reference sequence). V was clipped by 4 bases and J by 5 bases, with 17 bases between them. The CDR3 consists of 15 residues.

The CDR3 coding sequence is TGTGCCAGCAGTTTAAGGGTTGAAAAACTGTTTTTT. This gives the protein CASSLRVEKLFF. The chain combines TRBV28 with TRBJ1-4; D ambiguous. This CDR3 spans 12 amino acids. Trimming took off 2 bases at V and 7 bases at J, with 5 bases between the two ends. Germline V lookup: CDR1 MDHEN, CDR2 SYDVKM.

J is TRBJ1-2 and V is TRBV14; 8 positions agree with TRBD1. This CDR3 is 16 amino acids long. Trimming took 6 bases from V and 0 from J; bases not matched to a gene: 9. Germline-derived CDR1 and CDR2 are SGHDN and FVKESK. CDR3 loop: CASSFGQGPSNYGYTF. The CDR3 coding sequence is TGTGCCAGCAGTTTCGGACAGGGCCCCTCTAACTATGGCTACACCTTC.

This chain connects TRBV13 to TRBJ2-3; D is possibly TRBD1 or TRBD2 (6 bases each). Germline lookup yields CDR1 PRHDT and CDR2 FYEKMQ (reference sequence). The CDR3 runs to 12 residues. Trimming took off 0 bases at V and 10 bases at J, with 8 bases between the two ends. The chain's CDR3 is CASSLGRGAQYF. CDR3 coding DNA: TGTGCCAGCAGCTTAGGGAGGGGGGCGCAGTATTTT.

This clone was seen just once. The chain employs TRBV3-1 (or the pseudogene TRBV3-2) and TRBJ2-3, with D possibly matching TRBD2 (7 bases). The V gene's germline CDR1 is LGHDT and CDR2 YNNKEL (reference sequence). The V gene lost 2 bases and the J gene lost 3 bases, with 18 bases spanning the gap. CDR3 length equals 17 residues. CDR3 DNA sequence: TGTGCCAGCAGCCAATTTGGGGGGGCTGGGAGGACAGATACGCAGTATTTT. This encodes CASSQFGGAGRTDTQYF.

The CDR3 DNA reads TGTGCCATTCCGGGACAGGGGGAGGATGGCTACACCTTC. Protein product: CAIPGQGEDGYTF. The V and J genes are TRBV10-3 and TRBJ1-2, with 11 positions matching TRBD1. The germline CDR1 and CDR2 sequences are ENHRY and SYGVKD. The CDR3 consists of 13 residues. V lost 9 bases and J lost 6; bases outside the gene matches: 6.

The V and J genes are TRBV15 and TRBJ1-1, with no clear D. Germline CDR1 and CDR2: LNHNV and YYDKDF (reference sequence). V dropped 0 bases and J dropped 1 base, with 6 bases sitting between them. The CDR3 has 14 amino acids. The CDR3 DNA reads TGTGCCACCAGCAGAGATAATAGGAACACTGAAGCTTTCTTT. Amino acids: CATSRDNRNTEAFF.

This chain joins TRBV25-1 and TRBJ1-1, with 9 bases aligning to TRBD1. This CDR3 is built from 15 residues. Germline-derived CDR1 and CDR2 are MGHDK and SYGVNS. With 4 bases clipped from V and 5 bases from J, the junction kept 8 bases outside the gene matches. Written as DNA, the CDR3 is TGTGCCAGCAGTGGGGGGACAGGGTGGCGTACTGAAGCTTTCTTT. Protein sequence: CASSGGTGWRTEAFF.

This chain joins TRBV5-1 and TRBJ2-5, with D perhaps TRBD1 (5 bases). The V end was cut by 0 bases, the J end by 4 bases, with 10 bases between. The CDR3 consists of 14 residues. Germline V lookup: CDR1 SGHRS, CDR2 YFSETQ. The CDR3 coding sequence is TGCGCCAGCAGCTTGGGGGGCCCGGCAGAGACCCAGTACTTC. Its protein product is CASSLGGPAETQYF.

The chain combines TRBV3-1 (or the pseudogene TRBV3-2) with TRBJ1-1; D is uncertain. The CDR3 runs to 12 residues. Trimming stripped 1 base from V and 6 bases from J, with 6 bases between. CDR1 and CDR2 from the germline V gene are LGHDT and YNNKEL (reference sequence). CDR3 bases: TGTGCCAGCAGCCAAGGGGAGGCTGAAGCTTTCTTT. Residues: CASSQGEAEAFF.

The rearrangement joins TRBV5-6 to TRBJ2-5; TRBD1 might be the D (5 bases). The germline V gene encodes CDR1 SGHDT and CDR2 YYEEEE. The CDR3 sequence is 16 residues long. V dropped 4 bases and J dropped 1 base, with 17 bases sitting between them. CDR3: CASSPDPGRSQETQYF. CDR3 coding DNA: TGTGCCAGCAGCCCTGACCCAGGGCGAAGCCAAGAGACCCAGTACTTC.

This clone was detected once. V usage is TRBV28 and J usage is TRBJ2-4; TRBD2 might be the D (5 bases). Looked up from germline, CDR1 is MDHEN and CDR2 is SYDVKM. V shed 6 bases and J shed 4 bases, with 7 bases lying between them. The CDR3 totals 12 residues. The CDR3 sequence: CASRSGKNIQYF. The CDR3 DNA is TGTGCCAGCAGGAGCGGAAAAAACATTCAGTACTTC.

This clone was counted between two and nine times. This rearrangement joins TRBV6-1 to TRBJ2-5; D is unresolved. This CDR3 has 10 residues. Looked up from germline, CDR1 is MNHNS and CDR2 is SASEGT. V lost 2 bases, J lost 7 bases, and 2 bases lay in between. Here the CDR3 DNA reads TGTGCCAGCAGTGAATTGACCCAGTACTTC. Amino acid sequence: CASSELTQYF.